The following is a T cell receptor (beta chain) sequence with its context. Antigen specificity is unknown. This entry comes from a study of vaccination effects on CD4 cells after COVID-19. Regarding the study as a whole: Convalescent patients were scarce, and early post-infection timepoints were absent.

The repertoire was sequenced with immunoSEQ multiplex PCR; TCRdb's copy has only in-frame clones and lacks some. The data show nearly 30,000 clones, just under 75% seen once. ViraFEST expansion of antigen-specific CD4+ T cells with viral peptide pools preceded sequencing. Culture proceeded for approximately 10 days, and CD4+ T cells were then isolated. The vaccine given was either BNT162b2 or mRNA-1273, in two doses. Among the vaccine recipients, none had a prior SARS-CoV-2 infection, and nucleocapsid antibodies were negative. For each well, two million PBMC were cultured with about 9.4 IU/ml IL-2 and about 9.9 ug/ml peptides. Both day 3 and day 7 saw half the medium replaced with IL-2 medium. The CDR3 length is 18 residues. The germline V gene encodes CDR1 MNHNY and CDR2 SVGAGI (reference sequence). The V gene lost 5 bases and the J gene lost 5 bases, with 24 bases spanning the gap.

This clonotype was obtained from a human donor who received a COVID-19 vaccine. This chain connects TRBV6-6 to TRBJ2-2; D is ambiguous. This specimen was CD4+ T cells from PBMCs cultured with HCoV-229E spike peptides, taken after COVID-19 vaccination. CDR3 protein: CASSQATSFAWRTGELFF. The CDR3 bases are TGTGCCAGCAGTCAGGCCACCAGTTTTGCCTGGCGGACCGGGGAGCTGTTTTTT.